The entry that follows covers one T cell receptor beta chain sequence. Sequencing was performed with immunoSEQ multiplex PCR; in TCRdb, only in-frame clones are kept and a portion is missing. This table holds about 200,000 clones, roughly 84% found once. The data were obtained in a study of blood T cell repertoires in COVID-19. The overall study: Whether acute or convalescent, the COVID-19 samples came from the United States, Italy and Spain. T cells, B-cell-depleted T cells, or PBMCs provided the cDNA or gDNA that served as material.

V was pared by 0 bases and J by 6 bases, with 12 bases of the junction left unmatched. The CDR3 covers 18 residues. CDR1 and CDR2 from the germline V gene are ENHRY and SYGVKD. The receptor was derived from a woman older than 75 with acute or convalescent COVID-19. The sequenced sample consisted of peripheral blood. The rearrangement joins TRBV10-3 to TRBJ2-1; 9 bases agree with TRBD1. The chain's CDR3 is CAISESPFPGQGRNEQFF. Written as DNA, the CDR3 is TGTGCCATCAGTGAGTCACCATTCCCGGGACAGGGACGCAATGAGCAGTTCTTC.